Reported below is one T cell receptor (beta chain). This entry belongs to a study of shared clonotypes between healthy human individuals. A CD45RA+ naive subset and a CD45RA-negative memory subset were split from CD4+ cells. Sorted-subset replicate PCR reactions were performed with approximately 0.2 ug DNA, corresponding to roughly 30,000 T cell genomes. TCRdb keeps only in-frame clones here, not all; method: immunoSEQ multiplex PCR. This sample yields about 1.1 million clones, of which around 78% are seen a single time; under 0.8% belongs to the top ten. This receptor was obtained from a man aged 18 to 35 in good health. Some clones in this sample may be carry-over from other donors' samples. Sequencing was done on a sample of memory CD4+ T cells from PBMCs. Specified subset: CD45RA-negative fraction.

CDR3 residues: CASSPGPQGAGIQYF. CDR3 nucleotide sequence: TGTGCCAGCAGTCCCGGGCCCCAAGGCGCGGGCATTCAGTACTTC. V usage is TRBV4-2 and J usage is TRBJ2-4; D is perhaps TRBD2 (5 bases). Trimming removed 6 bases from V and 9 bases from J, with 21 bases in between. The V gene's germline CDR1 is LGHNA and CDR2 YNFKEQ. This CDR3 contains 15 residues.